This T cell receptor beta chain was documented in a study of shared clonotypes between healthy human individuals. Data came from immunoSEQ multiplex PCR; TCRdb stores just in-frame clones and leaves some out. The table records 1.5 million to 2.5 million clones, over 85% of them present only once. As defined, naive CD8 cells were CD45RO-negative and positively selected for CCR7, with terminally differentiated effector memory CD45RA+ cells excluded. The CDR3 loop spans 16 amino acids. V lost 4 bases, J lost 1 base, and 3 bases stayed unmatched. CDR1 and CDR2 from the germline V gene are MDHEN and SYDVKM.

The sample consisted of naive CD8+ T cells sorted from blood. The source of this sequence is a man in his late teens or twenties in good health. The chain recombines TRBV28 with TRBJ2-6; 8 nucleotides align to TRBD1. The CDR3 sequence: CASSWTGLSGANVLTF. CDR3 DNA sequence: TGTGCCAGCAGTTGGACAGGGCTATCTGGGGCCAACGTCCTGACTTTC.